This note documents a single T cell receptor (beta chain) sequence. What it binds is not known. The germline gives CDR1 SGHTA, CDR2 FQGNSA. There are 13 residues in the CDR3. V was shortened by 4 bases and J by 9 bases, with 13 bases between the two germline ends. The data were obtained in a study of beta chain features in type 1 diabetes. About the study: Patient and healthy donor groups were alike in age, gender and cell yields. The study's findings and limits: The study found that naive, central memory and Treg TCRB repertoires appeared more similar in patients than in healthy donors.

Purities in excess of 98% were seen in all sorted populations. Investigators reverse transcribed all isolated RNA, so they sequenced expressed TCRB transcripts. Assay used: immunoSEQ multiplex PCR; TCRdb lists only in-frame clones, some missing. The table has 360,000 or so clones, less than 20% seen once. This receptor was obtained from a woman aged 18-29 years in good health. The sequencing input was naive CD4+ T cells from blood. This rearrangement joins TRBV7-2 to TRBJ2-1; D is possibly TRBD2 (5 bases). This CDR3 is CASSSPLGGEQFF. CDR3 in DNA: TGTGCCAGCAGCTCCCCTCTTGGAGGTGAGCAGTTCTTC.